These 23 T cell receptor beta chains came from one sample sequenced in a study of identical twins. In TCRdb, the 5' RACE reads were re-called with MiXCR into one record per CDR3 protein. The table has around 450,000 distinct CDR3 sequences, 14% seen once. The data were also submitted as part of a second study, on yellow fever vaccine responses in identical twins.

Sequenced material: CD4+ T cells sorted from blood. The source is a woman between 18 and 29 years old in good health.

This clonotype came up a few times. The J gene is TRBJ2-7, the V gene TRBV27; 9 bases match TRBD1. Germline V gene lookup returns CDR1 MNHEY and CDR2 SMNVEV (reference sequence). This CDR3 spans 15 amino acids. V shed 4 bases, J shed 6 bases, and the junction held 10 bases outside the gene matches. The CDR3 is CASSYQVRTGVEQYF. CDR3 sequence (DNA): TGTGCCAGCAGTTACCAGGTTCGGACAGGGGTCGAGCAGTACTTC.

The chain uses TRBV11-1 and TRBJ2-5; TRBD2 aligns across 12 bases. The CDR3 sequence is 18 residues long. Looked up from germline, CDR1 is SGHAT and CDR2 is FQDESV (reference sequence). V trimming: 1 base; J trimming: 2 bases; junction bases outside the gene matches: 8. The CDR3 here is CASSLVLGLAGVQETQYF. The CDR3 region has the DNA TGTGCCAGCAGCTTAGTTTTGGGACTAGCGGGCGTACAAGAGACCCAGTACTTC.

The CDR3 is CASSLAPVGSGNTDTQYF. In DNA, the CDR3 is TGTGCCAGCAGCTTAGCGCCGGTGGGAAGCGGTAACACAGATACGCAGTATTTT. This chain joins TRBV7-2 and TRBJ2-3; a weak D match, TRBD2 (5 bases). Trimming shortened V by 0 bases and J by 2 bases, and 18 bases separated the two germline ends. The CDR3 sequence is 18 residues long. The germline gives CDR1 SGHTA, CDR2 FQGNSA.

The chain is built from TRBV29-1 and TRBJ1-1; D unclear. The germline V and J ends were trimmed by 3 bases and 1 base, with 6 bases remaining between them. The germline CDR1 and CDR2 sequences are SQVTM and ANQGSEA. The CDR3 consists of 12 residues. The CDR3 sequence: CSVDEANTEAFF. In DNA, the CDR3 is TGCAGCGTTGATGAGGCGAACACTGAAGCTTTCTTT. Looking up the rest from reference TRBV29-1 and TRBJ1-1 gives the full variable domain: SAVISQKPSRDICQRGTSLTIQCQVDSQVTMMFWYRQQPGQSLTLIATANQGSEATYESGFVIDKFPISRPNLTFSTLTVSNMSPEDSSIYLCSVDEANTEAFFGQGTRLTVV.

J is TRBJ2-7 and V is TRBV12-3 or TRBV12-4; TRBD1 aligns across 11 bases. The CDR3 is 15 amino acids. V gave up 6 bases and J gave up 9 bases; unmatched junction bases: 13. CDR3 amino acids: CASSLGTGGGLGQYF. The CDR3 DNA is TGTGCCAGCAGCCTCGGGACAGGGGGTGGTTTGGGGCAGTACTTC.

The sample holds a few counts of this clonotype. The chain couples TRBV7-9 to TRBJ1-1; possibly TRBD1 for D (6 bases). The length of the CDR3 is 13 residues. The germline CDR1 and CDR2 sequences are SEHNR and FQNEAQ (reference sequence). With 5 bases removed from V and 10 bases from J, the gap between germline ends came to 17 bases. This chain's CDR3 is CASSPMIRGPAFF. In nucleotides, the CDR3 is TGTGCCAGCAGCCCTATGATCAGGGGACCAGCTTTCTTT.

This chain links TRBV20-1 with TRBJ2-7, with TRBD1 identical over 9 bases. The CDR3 extends over 14 amino acids. Trimming removed 6 bases from V and 7 bases from J; junction bases left unmatched: 13. Germline V gene lookup returns CDR1 DFQATT and CDR2 SNEGSKA (reference sequence). CDR3 coding DNA: TGCAGTGCCCACAGCAACAGGGGGCTGGAAGAGCAGTACTTC. Translated, it gives CSAHSNRGLEEQYF.

This clonotype showed up just a few times. The CDR3 nucleotides are TGTGCCAGCAGCCGAGGGGGGACTAGCGAGGGCGAGCAGTACTTC. Translating it yields CASSRGGTSEGEQYF. V is TRBV3-1 and J is TRBJ2-7, with 10 bases lining up with TRBD2. The CDR3 sequence is 15 residues long. From germline, CDR1 is LGHDT and CDR2 YNNKEL (reference sequence). V lost 4 bases, J lost 6 bases, and 9 bases stayed unmatched.

This clonotype has a handful of counts. The chain couples TRBV5-1 to TRBJ1-1, with D uncertain. From germline, CDR1 is SGHRS and CDR2 YFSETQ. V gave up 3 bases and J gave up 0 bases, with 6 bases separating them. The CDR3 has 13 residues. The CDR3 DNA reads as TGCGCCAGCAGCTCCTGGATGAACACTGAAGCTTTCTTT. This translates into CASSSWMNTEAFF.

Ten or more counts support this clonotype. This rearrangement joins TRBV12-3 or TRBV12-4 to TRBJ2-2, with D unresolved. Between the trimmed V and J ends, which lost 5 bases and 1 base, there was a span of 8 bases. This CDR3 region has 14 residues. CDR3 nucleotide sequence: TGTGCCAGCAGTGCCGGACGGAACACCGGGGAGCTGTTTTTT. It codes for CASSAGRNTGELFF.

Here the CDR3 DNA reads TGCGCCAGCAGCCCGGGACAGGGGGCAGCCGGGGAGCTGTTTTTT. The encoded protein is CASSPGQGAAGELFF. The chain employs TRBV5-1 and TRBJ2-2; TRBD1 agrees at 12 bases. Germline V gene data show CDR1 as SGHRS and CDR2 as YFSETQ. The CDR3 spans 15 residues. The junction had 4 bases not matched to a gene; V was cut back by 4 bases and J by 6 bases. Filled out from reference TRBV5-1 and TRBJ2-2, the complete variable domain reads KAGVTQTPRYLIKTRGQQVTLSCSPISGHRSVSWYQQTPGQGLQFLFEYFSETQRNKGNFPGRFSGRQFSNSRSEMNVSTLELGDSALYLCASSPGQGAAGELFFGEGSRLTVL.

In this sample, this clonotype turned up many times. The chain employs TRBV11-3 and TRBJ1-1, with D hard to call. Trimming left V 0 bases short and J 4 bases short, with 9 bases between. Germline-derived CDR1 and CDR2 are SGHNT and YENEEA. This CDR3 has 14 residues. CDR3 bases: TGTGCCAGCAGCTTAGATACCGCCACCACTGAAGCTTTCTTT. Translating gives CASSLDTATTEAFF.

In its sample, this clonotype was seen a few times. The chain couples TRBV12-3 or TRBV12-4 to TRBJ2-1, with TRBD2 identical over 15 bases. CDR3 size: 15 residues. V dropped 6 bases and J dropped 12; count of bases not matched to a gene: 9. The CDR3 sequence is CASSLSQGLAGGQFF. The CDR3, as DNA: TGTGCCAGCAGCCTCAGCCAGGGACTAGCGGGGGGGCAGTTCTTC.

This clonotype was observed a few times. V is TRBV5-1 and J is TRBJ2-7, with D maybe TRBD2 (6 bases). V dropped 4 bases and J dropped 0 bases, with 20 bases sitting between them. From germline, CDR1 is SGHRS and CDR2 YFSETQ. This CDR3 is 17 amino acids long. As DNA, the CDR3 is TGCGCCAGCAGCGCGAACCCCGGGAGATCAGGCTCCTACGAGCAGTACTTC. Protein product: CASSANPGRSGSYEQYF.

Comment on this clonotype: Germline is not matched at one junction end, which may reflect a read error. The chain carries TRBV4-3 and TRBJ2-2; possibly TRBD2 for D (5 bases). The CDR3 consists of 14 residues. Germline CDR1 and CDR2: LGHNA and YSLEER. CDR3 DNA: TGCGCCAGCAGCCAAGAGGGCCGTACCGGGGAGCTGGTTTTT. Its translation: CASSQEGRTGELVF.

The V gene is TRBV29-1, the J gene TRBJ2-7; 13 bases match TRBD2. Trimming cost V 6 bases and J 6 bases; bases outside gene matches: 8. This CDR3 is 14 amino acids long. Germline V CDR1 and CDR2: SQVTM, ANQGSEA. The CDR3 DNA reads as TGCAGCGTCTACGGACTAGCGGGAGTTAGCGAGCAGTACTTC. The encoded protein is CSVYGLAGVSEQYF.

This clonotype was observed a handful of times. V usage is TRBV20-1 and J usage is TRBJ2-5, with D possibly TRBD1 on 5 matching bases. Germline V CDR1 and CDR2: DFQATT, SNEGSKA (reference sequence). The length of the CDR3 is 12 residues. The V end was cut by 1 base, the J end by 5 bases, with 8 bases between. In DNA form, the CDR3 reads TGCAGTGCTAGAGGGGGCTCGGAGACCCAGTACTTC. Translating it yields CSARGGSETQYF.

This chain joins TRBV20-1 and TRBJ2-5; the D gene is possibly TRBD1 (6 bases). Looked up from germline, CDR1 is DFQATT and CDR2 is SNEGSKA (reference sequence). V was clipped by 5 bases and J by 4 bases, with 17 bases between them. The CDR3 consists of 14 residues. The CDR3 region has the DNA TGCAGTGCTCCCATTTGGGGGCGGTTAGAGACCCAGTACTTC. Translated: CSAPIWGRLETQYF.

V is TRBV7-9 and J is TRBJ2-5, with D unresolved. The CDR3 runs 14 residues. The germline gives CDR1 SEHNR, CDR2 FQNEAQ (reference sequence). The V and J ends lost 6 bases and 5 bases respectively, with 16 bases between them. For the CDR3, the DNA is TGTGCCAGCAGTTCTTTACCCCCCTTGGAGACCCAGTACTTC. Amino acids: CASSSLPPLETQYF.

This clonotype was picked up a small number of times. The rearrangement uses TRBV24-1 and TRBJ2-5; D gene ambiguous. Germline values: CDR1 KGHDR, CDR2 SFDVKD. This CDR3 contains 16 residues. Trimming stripped 3 bases from V and 5 bases from J, with 18 bases between. CDR3 sequence: CATSDRSGRSMETQYF. Written as DNA, the CDR3 is TGTGCCACCAGTGATCGGTCCGGACGAAGTATGGAGACCCAGTACTTC.

The J gene is TRBJ2-7, the V gene TRBV29-1; D possibly corresponds to TRBD1 (6 bases). Trimming cost V 7 bases and J 4 bases, with 14 bases left between them. Germline lookup yields CDR1 SQVTM and CDR2 ANQGSEA. This CDR3 has 12 residues. The CDR3 spells CSGRGSSYEQYF. The CDR3 nucleotides read TGCAGCGGCAGGGGATCAAGTTACGAGCAGTACTTC.

This chain links TRBV11-2 with TRBJ2-2, with D possibly TRBD2 on 7 matching bases. Germline V gene lookup returns CDR1 SGHAT and CDR2 FQNNGV. The CDR3 consists of 15 residues. Trimming removed 3 bases from V and 6 bases from J, with 14 bases in between. CDR3 sequence: CASSFVWEGAGELFF. In DNA, the CDR3 is TGTGCCAGCAGCTTTGTGTGGGAGGGGGCCGGGGAGCTGTTTTTT.

This chain joins TRBV9 and TRBJ2-7; 7 bases align to TRBD1. The CDR3 is made up of 16 amino acids. The V segment lost 4 bases and the J segment 4 bases; nucleotides outside the gene matches: 14. In germline, CDR1 is SGDLS, CDR2 YYNGEE. In DNA, the CDR3 is TGTGCCAGCAGCCCCCGACAGGGATCCGTCCTATACGAGCAGTACTTC. Residues: CASSPRQGSVLYEQYF.